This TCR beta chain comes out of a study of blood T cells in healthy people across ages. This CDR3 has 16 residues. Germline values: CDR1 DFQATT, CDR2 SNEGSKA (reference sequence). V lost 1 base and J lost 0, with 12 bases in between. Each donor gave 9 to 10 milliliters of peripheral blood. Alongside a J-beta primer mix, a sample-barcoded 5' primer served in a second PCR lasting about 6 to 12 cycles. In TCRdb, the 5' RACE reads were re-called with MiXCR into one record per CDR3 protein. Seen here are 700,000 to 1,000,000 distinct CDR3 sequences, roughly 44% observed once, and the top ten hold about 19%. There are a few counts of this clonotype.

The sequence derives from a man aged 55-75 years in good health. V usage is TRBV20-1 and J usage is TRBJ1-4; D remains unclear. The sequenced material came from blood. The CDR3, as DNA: TGCAGTGCTAGAGCCCGGGCCGTTTCAACTAATGAAAAACTGTTTTTT. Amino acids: CSARARAVSTNEKLFF.